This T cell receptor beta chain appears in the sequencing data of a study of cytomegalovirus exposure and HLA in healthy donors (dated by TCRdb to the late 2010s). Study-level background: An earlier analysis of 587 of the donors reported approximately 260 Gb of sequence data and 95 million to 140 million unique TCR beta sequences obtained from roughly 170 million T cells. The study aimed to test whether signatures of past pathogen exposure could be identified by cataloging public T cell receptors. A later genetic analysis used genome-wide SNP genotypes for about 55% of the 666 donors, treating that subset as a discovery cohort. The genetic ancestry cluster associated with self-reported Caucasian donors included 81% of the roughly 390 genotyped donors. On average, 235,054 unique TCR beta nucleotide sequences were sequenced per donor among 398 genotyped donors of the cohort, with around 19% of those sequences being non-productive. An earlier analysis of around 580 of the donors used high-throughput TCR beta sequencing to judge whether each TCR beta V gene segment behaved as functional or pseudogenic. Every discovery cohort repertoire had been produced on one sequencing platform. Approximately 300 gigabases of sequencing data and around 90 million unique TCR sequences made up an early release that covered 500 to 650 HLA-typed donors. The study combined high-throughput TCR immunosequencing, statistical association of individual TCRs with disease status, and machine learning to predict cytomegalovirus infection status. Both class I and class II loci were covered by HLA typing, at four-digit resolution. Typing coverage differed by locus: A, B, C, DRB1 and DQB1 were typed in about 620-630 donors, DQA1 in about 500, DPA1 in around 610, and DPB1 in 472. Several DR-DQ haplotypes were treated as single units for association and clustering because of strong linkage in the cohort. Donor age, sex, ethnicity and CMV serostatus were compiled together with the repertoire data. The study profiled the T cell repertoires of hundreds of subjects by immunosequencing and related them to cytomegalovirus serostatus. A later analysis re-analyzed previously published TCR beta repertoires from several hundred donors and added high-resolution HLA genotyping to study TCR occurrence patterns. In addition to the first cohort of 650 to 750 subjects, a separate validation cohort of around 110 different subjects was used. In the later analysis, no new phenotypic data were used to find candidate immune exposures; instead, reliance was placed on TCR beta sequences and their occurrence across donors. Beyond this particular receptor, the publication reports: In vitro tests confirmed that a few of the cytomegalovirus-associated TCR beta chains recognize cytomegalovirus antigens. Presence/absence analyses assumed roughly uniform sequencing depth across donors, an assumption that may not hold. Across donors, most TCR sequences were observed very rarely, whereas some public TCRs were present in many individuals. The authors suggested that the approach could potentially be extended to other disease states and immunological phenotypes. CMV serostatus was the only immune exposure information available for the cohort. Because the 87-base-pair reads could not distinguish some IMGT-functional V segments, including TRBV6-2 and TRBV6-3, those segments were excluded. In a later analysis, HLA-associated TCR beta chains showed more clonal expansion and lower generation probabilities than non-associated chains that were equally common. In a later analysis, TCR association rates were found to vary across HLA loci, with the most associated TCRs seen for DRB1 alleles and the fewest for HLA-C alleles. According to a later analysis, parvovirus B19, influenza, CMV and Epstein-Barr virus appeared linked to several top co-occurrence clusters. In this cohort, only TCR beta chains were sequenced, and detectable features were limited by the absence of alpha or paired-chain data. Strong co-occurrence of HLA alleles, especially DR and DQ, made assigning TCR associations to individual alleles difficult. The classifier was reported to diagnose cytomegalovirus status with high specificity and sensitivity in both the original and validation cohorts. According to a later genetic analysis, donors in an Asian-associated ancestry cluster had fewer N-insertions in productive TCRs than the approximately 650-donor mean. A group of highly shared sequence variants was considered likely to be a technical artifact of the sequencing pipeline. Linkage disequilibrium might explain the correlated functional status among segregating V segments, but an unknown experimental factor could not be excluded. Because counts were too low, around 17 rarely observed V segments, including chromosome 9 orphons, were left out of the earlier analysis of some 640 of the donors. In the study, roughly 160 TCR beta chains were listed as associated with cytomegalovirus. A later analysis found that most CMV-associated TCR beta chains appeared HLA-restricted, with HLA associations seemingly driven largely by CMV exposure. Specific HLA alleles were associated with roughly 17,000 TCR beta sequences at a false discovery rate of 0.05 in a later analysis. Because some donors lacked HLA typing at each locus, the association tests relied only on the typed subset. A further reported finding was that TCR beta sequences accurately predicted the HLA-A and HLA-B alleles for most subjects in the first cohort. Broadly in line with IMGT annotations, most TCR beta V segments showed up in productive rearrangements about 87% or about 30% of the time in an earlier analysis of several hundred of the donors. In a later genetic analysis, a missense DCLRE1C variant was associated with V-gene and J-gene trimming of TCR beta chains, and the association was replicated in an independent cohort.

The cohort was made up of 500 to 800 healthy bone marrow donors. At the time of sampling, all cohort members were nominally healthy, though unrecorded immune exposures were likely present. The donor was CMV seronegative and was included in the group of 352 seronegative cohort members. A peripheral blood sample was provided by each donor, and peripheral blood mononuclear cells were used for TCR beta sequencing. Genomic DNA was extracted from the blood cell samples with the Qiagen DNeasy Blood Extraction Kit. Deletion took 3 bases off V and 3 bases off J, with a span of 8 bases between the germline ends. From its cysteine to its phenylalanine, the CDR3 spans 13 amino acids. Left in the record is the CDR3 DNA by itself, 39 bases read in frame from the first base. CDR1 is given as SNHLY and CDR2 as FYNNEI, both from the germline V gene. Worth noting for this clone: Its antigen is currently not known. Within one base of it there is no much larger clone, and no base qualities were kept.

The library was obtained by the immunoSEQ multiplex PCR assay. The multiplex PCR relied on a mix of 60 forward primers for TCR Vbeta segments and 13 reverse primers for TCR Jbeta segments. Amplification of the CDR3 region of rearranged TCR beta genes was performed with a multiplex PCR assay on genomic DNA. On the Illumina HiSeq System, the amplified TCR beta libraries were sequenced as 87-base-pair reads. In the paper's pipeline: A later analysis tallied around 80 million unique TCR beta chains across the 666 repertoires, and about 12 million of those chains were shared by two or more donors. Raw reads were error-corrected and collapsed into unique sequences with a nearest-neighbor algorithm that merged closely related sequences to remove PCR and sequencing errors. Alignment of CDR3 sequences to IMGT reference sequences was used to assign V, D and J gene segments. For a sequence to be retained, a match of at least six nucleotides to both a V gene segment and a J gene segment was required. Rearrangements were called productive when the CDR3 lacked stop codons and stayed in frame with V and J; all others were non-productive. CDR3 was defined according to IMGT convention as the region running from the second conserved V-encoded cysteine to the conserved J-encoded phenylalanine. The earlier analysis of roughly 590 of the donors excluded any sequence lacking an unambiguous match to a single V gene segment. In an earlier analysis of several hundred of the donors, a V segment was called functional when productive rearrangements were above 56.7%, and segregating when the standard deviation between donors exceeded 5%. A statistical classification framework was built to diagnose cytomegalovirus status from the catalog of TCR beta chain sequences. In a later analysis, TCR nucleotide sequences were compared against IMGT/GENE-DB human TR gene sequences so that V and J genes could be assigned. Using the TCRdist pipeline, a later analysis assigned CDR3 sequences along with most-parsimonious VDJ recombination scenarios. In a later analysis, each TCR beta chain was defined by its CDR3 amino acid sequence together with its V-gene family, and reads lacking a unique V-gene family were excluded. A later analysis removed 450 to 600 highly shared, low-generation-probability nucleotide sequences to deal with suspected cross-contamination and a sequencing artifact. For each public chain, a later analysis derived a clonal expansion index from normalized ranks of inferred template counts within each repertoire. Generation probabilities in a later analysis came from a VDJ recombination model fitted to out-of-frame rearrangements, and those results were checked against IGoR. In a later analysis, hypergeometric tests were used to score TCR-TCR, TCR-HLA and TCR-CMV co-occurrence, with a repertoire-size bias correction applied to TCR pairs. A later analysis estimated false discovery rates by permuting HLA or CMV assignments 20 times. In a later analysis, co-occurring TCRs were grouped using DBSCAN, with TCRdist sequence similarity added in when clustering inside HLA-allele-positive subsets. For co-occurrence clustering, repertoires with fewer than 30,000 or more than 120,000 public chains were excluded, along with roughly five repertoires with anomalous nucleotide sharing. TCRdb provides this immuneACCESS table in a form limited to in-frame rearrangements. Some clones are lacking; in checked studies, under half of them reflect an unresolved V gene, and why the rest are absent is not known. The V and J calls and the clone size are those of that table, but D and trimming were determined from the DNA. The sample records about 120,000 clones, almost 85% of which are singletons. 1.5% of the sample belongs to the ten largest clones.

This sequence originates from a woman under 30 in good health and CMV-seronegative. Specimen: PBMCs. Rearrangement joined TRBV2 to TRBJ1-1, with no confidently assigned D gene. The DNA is TGTGCCAGCAGTGAGGGGAGGGACACTGAAGCTTTCTTT. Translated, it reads CASSEGRDTEAFF. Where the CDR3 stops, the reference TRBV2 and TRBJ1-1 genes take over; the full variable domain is EPEVTQTPSHQVTQMGQEVILRCVPISNHLYFYWYRQILGQKVEFLVSFYNNEISEKSEIFDDQFSVERPDGSNFTLKIRSTKLEDSAMYFCASSEGRDTEAFFGQGTRLTVV.